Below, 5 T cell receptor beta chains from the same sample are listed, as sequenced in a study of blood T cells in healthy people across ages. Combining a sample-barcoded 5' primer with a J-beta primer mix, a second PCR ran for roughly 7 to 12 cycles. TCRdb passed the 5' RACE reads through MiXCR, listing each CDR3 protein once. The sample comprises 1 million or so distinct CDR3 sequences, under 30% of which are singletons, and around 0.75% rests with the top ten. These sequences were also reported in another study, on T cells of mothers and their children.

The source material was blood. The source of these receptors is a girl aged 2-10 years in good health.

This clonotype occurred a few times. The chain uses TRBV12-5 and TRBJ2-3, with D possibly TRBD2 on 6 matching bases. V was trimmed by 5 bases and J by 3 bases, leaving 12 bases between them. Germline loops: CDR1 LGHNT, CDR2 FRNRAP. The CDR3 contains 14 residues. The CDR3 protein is CASGTGTGTDTQYF. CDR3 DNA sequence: TGTGCTAGTGGTACCGGGACTGGAACAGATACGCAGTATTTT.

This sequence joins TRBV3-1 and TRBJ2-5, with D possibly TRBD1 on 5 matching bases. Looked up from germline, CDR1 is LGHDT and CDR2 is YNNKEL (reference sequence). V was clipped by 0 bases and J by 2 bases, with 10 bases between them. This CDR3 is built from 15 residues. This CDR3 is CASSQDRTGQETQYF. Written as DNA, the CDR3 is TGTGCCAGCAGCCAAGATAGAACAGGTCAAGAGACCCAGTACTTC.

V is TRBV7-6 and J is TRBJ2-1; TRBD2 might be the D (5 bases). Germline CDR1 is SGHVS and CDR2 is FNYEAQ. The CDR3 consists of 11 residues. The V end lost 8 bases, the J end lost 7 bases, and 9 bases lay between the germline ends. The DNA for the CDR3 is TGTGCCAGCTTCGACTATAATGAGCAGTTCTTC. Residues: CASFDYNEQFF.

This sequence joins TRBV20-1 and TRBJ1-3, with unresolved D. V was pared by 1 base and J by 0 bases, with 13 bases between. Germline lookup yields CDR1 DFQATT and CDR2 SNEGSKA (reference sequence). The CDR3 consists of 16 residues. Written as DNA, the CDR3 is TGCAGTGCTAGAGTCCAGACTCTGGTCTCTGGAAACACCATATATTTT. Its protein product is CSARVQTLVSGNTIYF.

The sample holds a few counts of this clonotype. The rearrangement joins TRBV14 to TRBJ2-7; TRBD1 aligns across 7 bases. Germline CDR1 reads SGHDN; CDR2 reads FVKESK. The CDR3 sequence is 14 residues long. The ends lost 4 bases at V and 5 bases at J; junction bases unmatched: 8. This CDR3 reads CASSLRTGFNEQYF. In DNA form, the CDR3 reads TGTGCCAGCAGCCTACGGACAGGTTTCAACGAGCAGTACTTC. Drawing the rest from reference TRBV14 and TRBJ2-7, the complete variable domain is EAGVTQFPSHSVIEKGQTVTLRCDPISGHDNLYWYRRVMGKEIKFLLHFVKESKQDESGMPNNRFLAERTGGTYSTLKVQPAELEDSGVYFCASSLRTGFNEQYFGPGTRLTVT.